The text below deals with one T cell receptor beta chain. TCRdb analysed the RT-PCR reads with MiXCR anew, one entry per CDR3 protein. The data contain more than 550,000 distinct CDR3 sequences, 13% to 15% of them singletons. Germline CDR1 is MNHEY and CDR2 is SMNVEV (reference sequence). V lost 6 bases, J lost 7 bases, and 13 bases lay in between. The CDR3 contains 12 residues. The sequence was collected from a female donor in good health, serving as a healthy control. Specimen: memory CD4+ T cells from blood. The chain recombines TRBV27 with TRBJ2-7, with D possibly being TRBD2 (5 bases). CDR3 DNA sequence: TGTGCCAGCAGACCGGGAAGCATTGAGCAGTACTTC. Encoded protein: CASRPGSIEQYF.